This TCR beta chain was captured in a study of vaccination effects on CD4 cells after COVID-19. Sequenced by immunoSEQ multiplex PCR; TCRdb stores in-frame clones only, minus some. Of 50,000 to 65,000 clones in the sample, about three quarters were seen once. Sequencing followed a ViraFEST assay step that expanded antigen-specific CD4+ T cells with viral peptide pools. Around day 10 of culture, CD4+ T cells were separated out. The participants, recipients of two vaccine doses, got either BNT162b2 or mRNA-1273. None of these healthy vaccinees had been infected with SARS-CoV-2 before vaccination. Remarks on this clone: Its antigen is unidentified.

Germline assignment: CDR1 SGHNT and CDR2 YYREEE (reference sequence). Trimming at V came to 4 bases and at J to 7 bases, leaving 13 bases not matched to a gene. The CDR3 is 18 amino acids. The sequences come from CD4+ T cells from PBMCs cultured with HCoV-229E spike peptides, collected after COVID-19 vaccination. The TCR comes from a human donor who received a COVID-19 vaccine. The chain links TRBV5-4 to TRBJ2-5, with 16 positions matching TRBD2. CDR3 nucleotide sequence: TGTGCCAGCAGCCCCAAAGGGACTAGCGGGGGGGTGAAGAGGACCCAGTACTTC. Translating it yields CASSPKGTSGGVKRTQYF.